This TCR beta chain was found in a study of OX40 agonist ivuxolimab in advanced cancers. At the level of the study: Two cutaneous melanoma patients and one hepatocellular carcinoma patient, three in all, had partial responses. Study-level results: At 0.1-3.0 mg/kg, partial responders had clonal expansion among the lowest observed.

To note about this clone: Its cognate antigen is unknown.

The assay was immunoSEQ multiplex PCR, and TCRdb's table has in-frame clones only and misses some. In the table there are about 20,000 clones, roughly 78% of which are singletons. The CDR3 covers 14 residues. CDR1 is MNHEY, CDR2 SMNVEV, per germline (reference sequence). V was pared by 4 bases and J by 0 bases, with 9 bases between. The specimen comprised CD4+ or CD8+ T cells sorted from blood, sampled in a trial of the OX40 agonist ivuxolimab. The sequence derives from an adult with an advanced solid tumor such as melanoma, head and neck, liver or kidney cancer. The chain links TRBV27 to TRBJ1-2; D uncertain. The CDR3 DNA reads TGTGCCAGCAGTTCGGTCGGACCTAACTATGGCTACACCTTC. It specifies CASSSVGPNYGYTF.